The entry below describes one T cell receptor (beta chain). Germline V lookup: CDR1 SGHDT, CDR2 YYEEEE. This CDR3 is 14 amino acids long. V lost 1 base and J lost 3, with 11 bases in between. The source of the sample is a study of blood T cell repertoires in COVID-19. Some clones are missing from TCRdb's copy, which holds only in-frame ones; the method was immunoSEQ multiplex PCR. Of some 150,000 clones listed, roughly 90% are singletons. Sequenced sample: peripheral blood. The rearrangement joins TRBV5-6 to TRBJ2-7; D is perhaps TRBD1 (6 bases). This TCR was sampled from a man in his 60s with acute or convalescent COVID-19. As DNA, the CDR3 is TGTGCCAGCAGCTTGAAGGGGGTTGTCTACGAGCAGTACTTC. Translating gives CASSLKGVVYEQYF.